The 15 T cell receptor beta chains given below trace back to one sample, sequenced in a study of T-cell memory formation after mild COVID-19. Each CDR3 protein is one row after TCRdb ran MiXCR on the 5' RACE reads. The sample has just over 150,000 distinct CDR3 sequences; roughly 28% are singletons. Sequences were obtained from PBMCs or a T cell subset sorted from them (not recorded which). The origin of the receptors is an adult woman who had mild COVID-19 (a few samples of this study predate the infection). Cell type and time point are not known.

Only a few counts were recorded for this clonotype. The chain couples TRBV18 to TRBJ2-1; D may be TRBD2 (6 bases). Trimming shortened V by 0 bases and J by 3 bases, and 9 bases separated the two germline ends. CDR1 KGHSH and CDR2 LQKENI come from the germline V gene. This CDR3 comprises 15 residues. CDR3 sequence: CASSPPDGSYNEQFF. The CDR3 bases are TGTGCCAGCTCACCACCGGACGGGAGCTACAATGAGCAGTTCTTC.

This sequence joins TRBV28 and TRBJ1-6, with D possibly TRBD1 on 6 matching bases. Germline V gene data show CDR1 as MDHEN and CDR2 as SYDVKM. Trimming removed 1 base at V and 7 bases at J, with 20 bases between. The CDR3 is made up of 18 amino acids. CDR3 sequence (DNA): TGTGCCAGCAGTTTATTGGCCCCTTCGGACAGTCAGAATTCACCCCTCCACTTT. This translates into CASSLLAPSDSQNSPLHF.

This clonotype was seen only a few times. The V and J genes are TRBV6-6 and TRBJ1-1; 9 bases are shared with TRBD1. From germline, CDR1 is MNHNY and CDR2 SVGAGI (reference sequence). The J segment lost 6 bases and the V segment lost 6 bases, leaving 14 bases of the junction unmatched. This CDR3 region has 16 residues. CDR3 sequence (DNA): TGTGCCAGCAGACCCCGGACAGGGGTTTCCGGTCCTGAAGCTTTCTTT. This sequence encodes CASRPRTGVSGPEAFF.

The V call is TRBV20-1, the J call TRBJ1-6, with 8 bases that match TRBD1. J was trimmed by 7 bases and V by 5 bases; bases with no gene match: 4. Looked up from germline, CDR1 is DFQATT and CDR2 is SNEGSKA (reference sequence). This CDR3 contains 13 residues. CDR3 nucleotides: TGCAGTGCTCGTAACAGGGGGAATTCACCCCTCCACTTT. Its translation: CSARNRGNSPLHF.

This clonotype was detected only a few times. The J gene is TRBJ2-7, the V gene TRBV12-3 or TRBV12-4; D may be TRBD2 (6 bases). The CDR3 is made up of 13 amino acids. Trimming removed 5 bases at V and 6 bases at J, with 14 bases between. CDR3 amino acids: CASSPNGSGEQYF. The CDR3 DNA sequence: TGTGCCAGCAGTCCCAACGGGAGCGGCGAGCAGTACTTC.

This clonotype was seen more than once but under ten times. The chain has TRBV7-9 and TRBJ2-3, with 10 bases lining up with TRBD1. CDR1 and CDR2 from the germline V gene are SEHNR and FQNEAQ (reference sequence). The CDR3 is 17 amino acids. V lost 1 base, J lost 1 base, and 5 bases stayed unmatched. The CDR3 DNA reads TGTGCCAGCAGCTTAGAGGAGACAGGGGGCGGCACAGATACGCAGTATTTT. The encoded protein is CASSLEETGGGTDTQYF. Full variable domain (missing parts from reference TRBV7-9 and TRBJ2-3): DTGVSQNPRHKITKRGQNVTFRCDPISEHNRLYWYRQTLGQGPEFLTYFQNEAQLEKSRLLSDRFSAERPKGSFSTLEIQRTEQGDSAMYLCASSLEETGGGTDTQYFGPGTRLTVL.

This sequence joins TRBV7-8 and TRBJ1-1; D gene uncertain. Looked up from germline, CDR1 is SGHVS and CDR2 is FQNEAQ. With 1 base removed from V and 8 bases from J, the gap between germline ends came to 8 bases. The CDR3 has 12 amino acids. CDR3 sequence reads: CASSLVGSEAFF. The CDR3 DNA follows: TGTGCCAGCAGCTTAGTCGGGTCAGAAGCTTTCTTT. Looking up the rest from reference TRBV7-8 and TRBJ1-1 gives the full variable domain: GAGVSQSPRYKVAKRGQDVALRCDPISGHVSLFWYQQALGQGPEFLTYFQNEAQLDKSGLPSDRFFAERPEGSVSTLKIQRTQQEDSAVYLCASSLVGSEAFFGQGTRLTVV.

J is TRBJ1-2 and V is TRBV7-3, with TRBD1 as a possible D gene (6 bases). The germline gives CDR1 SGHTA, CDR2 FQGTGA. With 4 bases removed from V and 4 bases from J, the gap between germline ends came to 10 bases. The CDR3 consists of 13 residues. The CDR3 loop is CASSSGEAYGYTF. In nucleotides, the CDR3 is TGTGCCAGCAGCTCAGGGGAGGCCTATGGCTACACCTTC.

For this clonotype: This may be a read error: a much more frequent sequence differs by one nucleotide. V and J are TRBV12-3 or TRBV12-4 and TRBJ1-5; the D gene is possibly TRBD1 (5 bases). V dropped 6 bases and J dropped 6 bases, with 12 bases sitting between them. The CDR3 sequence is 13 residues long. CDR3 region: CASRLRGSQPQHF. DNA for the CDR3: TGTGCCAGCAGATTGAGGGGTTCTCAGCCCCAGCATTTT.

The chain joins TRBV5-1 to TRBJ2-7, with 7 bases aligning to TRBD2. Unmatched junction bases numbered 11, after V lost 0 bases and J lost 8 bases. CDR1 SGHRS and CDR2 YFSETQ come from the germline V gene. The CDR3 totals 15 residues. Here the CDR3 DNA reads TGCGCCAGCAGCTTGGCCGAGGCGGGAGCGGGAAAGCAGTACTTC. Its translation: CASSLAEAGAGKQYF.

The J gene is TRBJ2-1, the V gene TRBV7-2; TRBD2 matches at 9 bases. This CDR3 has 15 amino acids. In germline, CDR1 is SGHTA, CDR2 FQGNSA. V lost 9 bases, J lost 5 bases, and 11 bases stayed unmatched. The DNA for the CDR3 is TGTGCCAGACCTGAGGGTAGCGGGGGCAACAATGAGCAGTTCTTC. This gives the protein CARPEGSGGNNEQFF.

The rearrangement uses TRBV18 and TRBJ1-1, with a tentative D call TRBD1 (5 bases). Germline V gives CDR1 KGHSH, CDR2 LQKENI. The CDR3 has 13 amino acids. V lost 2 bases to trimming and J lost 2 bases, with 6 bases between them. The CDR3, as DNA: TGTGCCAGCTCACCATGGACAAACACTGAAGCTTTCTTT. Translated: CASSPWTNTEAFF.

The rearrangement links TRBV5-6 to TRBJ2-1, with 11 bases aligning to TRBD1. Germline lookup yields CDR1 SGHDT and CDR2 YYEEEE. The length of the CDR3 is 16 residues. V lost 2 bases and J lost 2; bases outside the gene matches: 3. The CDR3 region has the DNA TGTGCCAGCAGCTTCCGGGACAGGGGGACCTACAATGAGCAGTTCTTC. Protein: CASSFRDRGTYNEQFF.

This clonotype was seen more than once but under ten times. The chain employs TRBV5-1 and TRBJ2-7; 10 positions match TRBD1. Germline CDR1 reads SGHRS; CDR2 reads YFSETQ. V lost 5 bases, J lost 5 bases, and 10 bases stayed unmatched. CDR3 size: 15 residues. As DNA, the CDR3 is TGCGCCAGCAGAGCGGGACAGGGGATTTTGGACGAGCAGTACTTC. As protein: CASRAGQGILDEQYF.

This chain joins TRBV5-6 and TRBJ2-5; D is possibly TRBD2 (6 bases). V lost 4 bases, J lost 7 bases, and 14 bases lay in between. This CDR3 contains 13 residues. Germline V lookup: CDR1 SGHDT, CDR2 YYEEEE. The CDR3 here is CASSPGRGGTQYF. CDR3 in DNA: TGTGCCAGCAGCCCCGGGCGGGGAGGGACCCAGTACTTC. The variable domain in full, with the rest retrieved from reference TRBV5-6 and TRBJ2-5, is DAGVTQSPTHLIKTRGQQVTLRCSPKSGHDTVSWYQQALGQGPQFIFQYYEEEERQRGNFPDRFSGHQFPNYSSELNVNALLLGDSALYLCASSPGRGGTQYFGPGTRLLVL.